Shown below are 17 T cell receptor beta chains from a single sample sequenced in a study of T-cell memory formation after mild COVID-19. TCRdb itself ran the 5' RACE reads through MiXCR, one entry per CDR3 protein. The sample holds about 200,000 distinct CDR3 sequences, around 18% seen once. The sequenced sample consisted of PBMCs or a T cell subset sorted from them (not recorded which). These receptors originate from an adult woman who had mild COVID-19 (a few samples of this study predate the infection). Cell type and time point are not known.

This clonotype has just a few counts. CDR3 nucleotides: TGTGCCAGCTCACAAGGACAAACCTACGAGCAGTACTTC. This gives the protein CASSQGQTYEQYF. This chain links TRBV18 with TRBJ2-7; the D gene is possibly TRBD1 (5 bases). The CDR3 runs to 13 residues. The germline CDR1 and CDR2 sequences are KGHSH and LQKENI. The V end was cut by 4 bases, the J end by 2 bases, with 9 bases between. Variable domain in full (rest from reference TRBV18 and TRBJ2-7): NAGVMQNPRHLVRRRGQEARLRCSPMKGHSHVYWYRQLPEEGLKFMVYLQKENIIDESGMPKERFSAEFPKEGPSILRIQQVVRGDSAAYFCASSQGQTYEQYFGPGTRLTVT.

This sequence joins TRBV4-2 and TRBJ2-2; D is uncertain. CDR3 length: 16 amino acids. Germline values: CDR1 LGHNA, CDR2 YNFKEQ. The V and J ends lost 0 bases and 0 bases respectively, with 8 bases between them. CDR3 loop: CASSQDRYPNTGELFF. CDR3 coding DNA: TGTGCCAGCAGCCAAGATAGATACCCGAACACCGGGGAGCTGTTTTTT.

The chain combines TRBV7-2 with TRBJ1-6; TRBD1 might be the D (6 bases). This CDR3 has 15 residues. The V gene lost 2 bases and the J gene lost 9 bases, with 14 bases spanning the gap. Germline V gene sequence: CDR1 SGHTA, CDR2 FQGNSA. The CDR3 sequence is CASSLSPGGSSPLHF. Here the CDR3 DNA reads TGTGCCAGCAGCTTAAGCCCGGGGGGCTCTTCACCCCTCCACTTT.

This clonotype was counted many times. The CDR3 loop is CASSFRMTGHHTGELFF. CDR3 nucleotides: TGTGCCAGCAGCTTTAGAATGACGGGACACCACACCGGGGAGCTGTTTTTT. The chain recombines TRBV7-6 with TRBJ2-2, with D possibly being TRBD1 (6 bases). CDR3 length: 17 amino acids. Per germline, CDR1 SGHVS and CDR2 FNYEAQ. Deletions cut 3 bases from V and 3 bases from J, with 17 bases between.

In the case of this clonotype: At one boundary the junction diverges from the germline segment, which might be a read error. The CDR3 DNA is TGTGCCATCAGCCAAGCTAGCGGGAGGGCGGAGACCCAGTACTTC. It is translated as CAISQASGRAETQYF. The chain combines TRBV4-2 with TRBJ2-5; TRBD2 matches at 12 bases. Per the germline V gene, CDR1 is LGHNA and CDR2 is YNFKEQ. CDR3 length: 15 residues.

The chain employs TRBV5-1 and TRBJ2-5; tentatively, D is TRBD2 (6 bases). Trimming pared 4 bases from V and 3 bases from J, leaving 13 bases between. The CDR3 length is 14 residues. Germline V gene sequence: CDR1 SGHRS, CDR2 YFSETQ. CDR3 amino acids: CASSPGLEEETQYF. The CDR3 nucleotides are TGCGCCAGCAGCCCGGGACTTGAGGAAGAGACCCAGTACTTC.

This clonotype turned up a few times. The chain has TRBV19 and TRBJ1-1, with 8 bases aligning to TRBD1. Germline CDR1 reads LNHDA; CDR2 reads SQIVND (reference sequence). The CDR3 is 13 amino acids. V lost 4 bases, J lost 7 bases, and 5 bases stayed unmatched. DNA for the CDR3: TGTGCCAGTAGTAGCAGGGGGCCGGGTGAAGCTTTCTTT. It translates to CASSSRGPGEAFF.

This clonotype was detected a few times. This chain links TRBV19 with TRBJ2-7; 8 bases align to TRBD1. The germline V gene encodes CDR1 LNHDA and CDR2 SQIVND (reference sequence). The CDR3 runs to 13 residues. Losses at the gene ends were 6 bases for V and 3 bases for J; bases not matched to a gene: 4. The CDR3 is CASRGQANYEQYF. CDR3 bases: TGTGCCAGTAGGGGACAGGCTAACTACGAGCAGTACTTC.

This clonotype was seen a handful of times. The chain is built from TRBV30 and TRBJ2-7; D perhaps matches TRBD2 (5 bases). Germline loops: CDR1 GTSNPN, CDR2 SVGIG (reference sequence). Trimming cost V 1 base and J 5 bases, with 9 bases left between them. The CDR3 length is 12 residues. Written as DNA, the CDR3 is TGTGCCTGGAGTGGGACTTTCGACGAGCAGTACTTC. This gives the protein CAWSGTFDEQYF.

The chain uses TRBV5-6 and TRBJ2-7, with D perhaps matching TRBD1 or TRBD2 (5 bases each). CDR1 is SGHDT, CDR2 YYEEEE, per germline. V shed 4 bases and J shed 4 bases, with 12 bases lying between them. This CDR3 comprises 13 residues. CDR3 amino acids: CASSPVEGYEQYF. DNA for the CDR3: TGTGCCAGCAGCCCCGTCGAGGGGTACGAGCAGTACTTC. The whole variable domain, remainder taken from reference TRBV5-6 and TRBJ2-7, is DAGVTQSPTHLIKTRGQQVTLRCSPKSGHDTVSWYQQALGQGPQFIFQYYEEEERQRGNFPDRFSGHQFPNYSSELNVNALLLGDSALYLCASSPVEGYEQYFGPGTRLTVT.

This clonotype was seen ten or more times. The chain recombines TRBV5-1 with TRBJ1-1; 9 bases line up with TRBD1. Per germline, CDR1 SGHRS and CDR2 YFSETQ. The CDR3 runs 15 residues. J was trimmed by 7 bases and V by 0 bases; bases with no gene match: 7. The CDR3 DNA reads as TGCGCCAGCAGCTTGGGGGCCCGGACAGGGGTTGAAGCTTTCTTT. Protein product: CASSLGARTGVEAFF.

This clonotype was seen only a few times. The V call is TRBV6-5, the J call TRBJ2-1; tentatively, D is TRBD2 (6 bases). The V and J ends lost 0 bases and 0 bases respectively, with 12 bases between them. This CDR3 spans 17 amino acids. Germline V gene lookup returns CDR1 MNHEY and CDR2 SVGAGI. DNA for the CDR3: TGTGCCAGCAGTTACTCGATCGCCGGGAGCTCCTACAATGAGCAGTTCTTC. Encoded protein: CASSYSIAGSSYNEQFF.

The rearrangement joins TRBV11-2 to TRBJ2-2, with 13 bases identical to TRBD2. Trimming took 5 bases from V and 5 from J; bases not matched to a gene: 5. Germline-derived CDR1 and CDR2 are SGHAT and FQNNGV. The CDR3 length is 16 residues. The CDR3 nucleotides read TGTGCCAGCAGCCCGGGACTAGCGGGGAATACCGGGGAGCTGTTTTTT. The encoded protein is CASSPGLAGNTGELFF.

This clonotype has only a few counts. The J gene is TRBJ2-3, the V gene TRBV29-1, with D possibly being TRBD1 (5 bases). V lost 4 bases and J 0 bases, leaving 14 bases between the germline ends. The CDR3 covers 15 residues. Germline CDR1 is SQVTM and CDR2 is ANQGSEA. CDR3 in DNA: TGCAGCGTTGCCCCTCTTGGGGCTAGCACAGATACGCAGTATTTT. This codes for CSVAPLGASTDTQYF.

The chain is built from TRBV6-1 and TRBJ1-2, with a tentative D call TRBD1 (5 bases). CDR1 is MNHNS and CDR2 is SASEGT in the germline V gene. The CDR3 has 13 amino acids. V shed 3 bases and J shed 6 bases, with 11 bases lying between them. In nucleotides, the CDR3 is TGTGCCAGCAGTGAGCGCAGGGAGGATGGCTACACCTTC. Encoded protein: CASSERREDGYTF.

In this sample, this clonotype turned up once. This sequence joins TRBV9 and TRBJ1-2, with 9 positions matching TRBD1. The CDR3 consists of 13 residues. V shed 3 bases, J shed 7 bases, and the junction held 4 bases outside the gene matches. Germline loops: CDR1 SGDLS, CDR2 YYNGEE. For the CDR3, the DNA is TGTGCCAGCAGCGCACAGGGGGCTAGTGGCTACACCTTC. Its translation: CASSAQGASGYTF. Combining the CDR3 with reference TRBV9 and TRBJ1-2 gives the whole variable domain DSGVTQTPKHLITATGQRVTLRCSPRSGDLSVYWYQQSLDQGLQFLIQYYNGEERAKGNILERFSAQQFPDLHSELNLSSLELGDSALYFCASSAQGASGYTFGSGTRLTVV.

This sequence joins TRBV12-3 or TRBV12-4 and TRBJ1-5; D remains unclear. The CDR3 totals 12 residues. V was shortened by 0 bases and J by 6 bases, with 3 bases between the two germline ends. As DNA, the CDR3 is TGTGCCAGCAGTTTAGCCCCTCAGCCCCAGCATTTT. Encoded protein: CASSLAPQPQHF.